Many counts were recorded for the clone carrying this T cell receptor beta chain. Its antigen is not known. TCRdb analysed the 5' RACE reads with MiXCR anew, one entry per CDR3 protein. This table holds around 250,000 distinct CDR3 sequences, about 13% found once. The data derive from a study of identical twins. Whole-study findings and limits: Clonotypes of the beta chain that were abundant in cord blood carried fewer insertions (memory repertoires showed none). Twins showed weaker excess sharing in their beta out-of-frame sequences.

These same records also appear under a second study, on yellow fever vaccine responses in identical twins.

The sequenced sample was memory (CD45RO+) T cells sorted from blood. The receptor comes from a woman between 18 and 29 years old in good health.

CDR3: CASSSGPLGAFF. The CDR3 DNA is TGTGCCAGCAGCTCTGGACCCCTTGGAGCTTTCTTT. The chain recombines TRBV11-2 with TRBJ1-1; D ambiguous. This CDR3 comprises 12 residues. From germline, CDR1 is SGHAT and CDR2 FQNNGV. V lost 4 bases and J 10 bases, leaving 13 bases between the germline ends.